This T cell receptor beta chain is from a study of blood T cells in healthy people across ages. Primed by a sample-barcoded 5' primer and a J-beta primer mix, a second PCR proceeded for about 7 to 12 cycles. Each of the cDNA molecules was tagged by a template-switch adaptor with 12 random nucleotides. TCRdb reprocessed the 5' RACE reads with MiXCR, giving one entry per CDR3 protein. This repertoire shows 650,000 or so distinct CDR3 sequences, roughly half found once; its top ten account for around an eighth. This clonotype came up many times. Antigen: not known. The draw of peripheral blood yielded 8.5 to 10 milliliters from each donor. General study points: What prevented conclusive comparison of naive and antigen-experienced cells was that PBMCs were unsorted. It was the long-lived donors that had more naive CD4+ cells and higher diversity than aged donors.

This TCR was recovered from a woman of 80 years or more in good health. The sample was blood.

Here the CDR3 reads CASSPGGVGQPQHF. CDR3 nucleotide sequence: TGTGCCAGCAGTCCTGGGGGTGTCGGTCAGCCCCAGCATTTT. The chain links TRBV28 to TRBJ1-5, with a tentative D call TRBD1 (5 bases). Germline V CDR1 and CDR2: MDHEN, SYDVKM. The CDR3 contains 14 residues. Trimming removed 5 bases at V and 6 bases at J, with 14 bases between.